One and the same sample provided the 6 T cell receptor beta chains below, sequenced in a study of blood T cell repertoires in COVID-19. Method: immunoSEQ multiplex PCR; TCRdb's copy keeps in-frame clones and lacks some. The sample has 540,000 or so clones, approximately 91% seen once. The specimen was peripheral blood. The receptors here all came from a woman in her fifties or sixties with COVID-19, enrolled during active disease.

The V call is TRBV5-1, the J call TRBJ1-1; no definite D call. The length of the CDR3 is 14 residues. V shed 2 bases and J shed 5 bases, with 13 bases lying between them. Germline values: CDR1 SGHRS, CDR2 YFSETQ. The CDR3 nucleotides are TGCGCCAGCAGCTTAACTCCCGGAGGTACTGAAGCTTTCTTT. Encoded protein: CASSLTPGGTEAFF.

The V and J genes are TRBV30 and TRBJ1-2; possibly TRBD1 for D (5 bases). This CDR3 spans 15 amino acids. CDR1 is GTSNPN, CDR2 SVGIG, per germline (reference sequence). V was pared by 0 bases and J by 4 bases, with 15 bases between. CDR3 in amino acids: CAWSVANQGPYGYTF. The CDR3 nucleotides are TGTGCCTGGAGTGTAGCGAACCAGGGTCCCTATGGCTACACCTTC.

CDR3 sequence (DNA): TGTGCCAGCAGTCCCCGGGACAGGGATGCTTTCTTT. Translated, it gives CASSPRDRDAFF. The V gene is TRBV2, the J gene TRBJ1-1; TRBD1 matches 9 bases. This CDR3 is built from 12 residues. After removal of 5 bases from V and 11 bases from J, the junction contained 6 bases not matched to a gene. CDR1 is SNHLY and CDR2 is FYNNEI in the germline V gene. Full variable domain (rest looked up from reference TRBV2 and TRBJ1-1): EPEVTQTPSHQVTQMGQEVILRCVPISNHLYFYWYRQILGQKVEFLVSFYNNEISEKSEIFDDQFSVERPDGSNFTLKIRSTKLEDSAMYFCASSPRDRDAFFGQGTRLTVV.

With regard to this clone: Other nucleotide sequences in the sample specify the same CDR3. V is TRBV19 and J is TRBJ1-5; TRBD1 is a possible D gene (6 bases). Deletions cut 3 bases from V and 7 bases from J, with 13 bases between. Germline lookup yields CDR1 LNHDA and CDR2 SQIVND (reference sequence). The CDR3 sequence is 14 residues long. CDR3 residues: CASSIGGGGQPQHF. The CDR3 DNA is TGTGCCAGTAGTATTGGGGGGGGCGGACAGCCCCAGCATTTT. The complete variable domain, with remaining parts taken from reference TRBV19 and TRBJ1-5, reads DGGITQSPKYLFRKEGQNVTLSCEQNLNHDAMYWYRQDPGQGLRLIYYSQIVNDFQKGDIAEGYSVSREKKESFPLTVTSAQKNPTAFYLCASSIGGGGQPQHFGDGTRLSIL.

The chain links TRBV29-1 to TRBJ2-3; TRBD2 aligns across 7 bases. CDR1 SQVTM and CDR2 ANQGSEA come from the germline V gene. V lost 3 bases to trimming and J lost 5 bases; unmatched junction nucleotides: 2. The CDR3 runs to 12 residues. The CDR3 here is CSVDPGGDTQYF. The CDR3 DNA is TGCAGCGTTGATCCGGGAGGAGATACGCAGTATTTT.

The gene calls are TRBV19 and TRBJ2-5; D ambiguous. From germline, CDR1 is LNHDA and CDR2 SQIVND (reference sequence). CDR3 length: 14 amino acids. Trimming left V 5 bases short and J 5 bases short, with 15 bases between. The DNA for the CDR3 is TGTGCCAGTAGTCTTCGAGGCCTATCTGAGACCCAGTACTTC. This encodes CASSLRGLSETQYF.